Here is one T cell receptor (beta chain) with its context. What it binds is not known. V lost 3 bases, J lost 4 bases, and 16 bases lay in between. The CDR3 has 17 residues. Germline V gene data show CDR1 as MNHNS and CDR2 as SASEGT. These data belong to a study of cytomegalovirus exposure and HLA in healthy donors. Study-level points and caveats: The study put 150 to 200 TCR beta chains on its list as cytomegalovirus-associated.

Data came from immunoSEQ multiplex PCR; TCRdb stores just in-frame clones and leaves some out. The table records fewer than 130,000 clones, roughly 89% of them present only once. What was sequenced was PBMCs. The genes are TRBV6-1 and TRBJ2-6, with TRBD1 as a possible D gene (6 bases). This clonotype was sampled from a woman under 30 in good health and CMV-seronegative. The CDR3 here is CASSERDINPGANVLTF. CDR3 in DNA: TGTGCCAGCAGTGAGAGGGACATCAACCCCGGGGCCAACGTCCTGACTTTC.